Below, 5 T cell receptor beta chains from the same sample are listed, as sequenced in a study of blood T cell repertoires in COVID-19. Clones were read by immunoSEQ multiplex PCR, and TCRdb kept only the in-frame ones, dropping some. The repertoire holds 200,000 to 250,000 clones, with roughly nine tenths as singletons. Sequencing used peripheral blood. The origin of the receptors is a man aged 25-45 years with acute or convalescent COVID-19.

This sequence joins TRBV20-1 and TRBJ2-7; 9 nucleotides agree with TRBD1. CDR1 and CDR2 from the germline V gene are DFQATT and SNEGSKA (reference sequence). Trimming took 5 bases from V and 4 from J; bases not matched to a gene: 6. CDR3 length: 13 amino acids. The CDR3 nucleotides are TGCAGTGCTCGTGGACAGGGGTGGTACGAGCAGTACTTC. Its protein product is CSARGQGWYEQYF.

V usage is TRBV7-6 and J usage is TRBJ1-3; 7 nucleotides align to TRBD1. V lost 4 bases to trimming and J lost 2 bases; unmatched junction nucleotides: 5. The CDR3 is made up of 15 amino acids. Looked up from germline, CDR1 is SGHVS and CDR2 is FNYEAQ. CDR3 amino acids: CASSSRDRAGNTIYF. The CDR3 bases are TGTGCCAGCAGCTCCCGGGACAGAGCTGGAAACACCATATATTTT.

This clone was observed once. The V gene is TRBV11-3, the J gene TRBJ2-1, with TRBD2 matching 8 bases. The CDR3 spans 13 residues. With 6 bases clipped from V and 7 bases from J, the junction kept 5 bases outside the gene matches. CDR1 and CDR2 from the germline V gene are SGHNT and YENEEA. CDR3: CASSPGTRNEQFF. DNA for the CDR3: TGTGCCAGCAGTCCCGGGACTAGGAATGAGCAGTTCTTC.

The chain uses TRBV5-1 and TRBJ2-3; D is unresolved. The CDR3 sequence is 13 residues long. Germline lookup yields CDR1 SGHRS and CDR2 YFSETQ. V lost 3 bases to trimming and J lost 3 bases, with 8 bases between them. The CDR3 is CASSWQRTDTQYF. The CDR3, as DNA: TGCGCCAGCAGCTGGCAGAGGACAGATACGCAGTATTTT.

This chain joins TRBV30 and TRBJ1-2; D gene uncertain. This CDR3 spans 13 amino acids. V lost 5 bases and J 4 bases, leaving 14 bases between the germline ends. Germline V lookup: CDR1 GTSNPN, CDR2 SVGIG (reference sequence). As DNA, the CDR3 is TGTGCCTGGGCGGCGGAGGGATTCTATGGCTACACCTTC. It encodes CAWAAEGFYGYTF. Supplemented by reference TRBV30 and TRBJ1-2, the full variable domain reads SQTIHQWPATLVQPVGSPLSLECTVEGTSNPNLYWYRQAAGRGLQLLFYSVGIGQISSEVPQNLSASRPQDRQFILSSKKLLLSDSGFYLCAWAAEGFYGYTFGSGTRLTVV.